The next 21 T cell receptor beta chains were all read from a single sample in a study of shared clonotypes between healthy human individuals. Repertoires were generated with immunoSEQ multiplex PCR, while TCRdb's copy carries only in-frame clones and drops some. The sample lists more than 2,000,000 clones; 90% to 95% were seen once. Sequenced material: naive CD4+ T cells sorted from blood. The subset here: CD45RA+ positively selected. Receptors were obtained from a man aged 18 to 30 in good health.

A word on this clone: The same CDR3 can be traced to other DNA sequences in this sample. The chain employs TRBV6-5 and TRBJ1-4; D not resolved. V lost 2 bases and J lost 0, with 4 bases in between. The CDR3 has 14 amino acids. Germline CDR1 and CDR2: MNHEY and SVGAGI. CDR3 sequence reads: CASSYTSTNEKLFF. For the CDR3, the DNA is TGTGCCAGCAGTTACACCTCAACTAATGAAAAACTGTTTTTT.

Note on this clone: This CDR3 is also generated by other DNA sequences in the sample. The chain is built from TRBV6-1 and TRBJ2-7; no clear D. This CDR3 is built from 11 residues. CDR1 is MNHNS, CDR2 SASEGT, per germline. With 5 bases removed from V and 3 bases from J, the gap between germline ends came to 5 bases. The CDR3 spells CASSQNYEQYF. CDR3 bases: TGTGCCAGCAGTCAGAACTACGAGCAGTACTTC.

The rearrangement links TRBV10-2 to TRBJ2-3, with 10 bases that match TRBD2. Trimming took 4 bases from V and 0 from J; bases not matched to a gene: 10. CDR1 is WSHSY, CDR2 SAAADI, per germline. The CDR3 is 18 amino acids. This CDR3 is CASSVLAGVWTSTDTQYF. The CDR3 nucleotides are TGCGCCAGCAGTGTGCTAGCGGGAGTATGGACTAGCACAGATACGCAGTATTTT.

The V gene is TRBV4-3, the J gene TRBJ2-3; 7 bases line up with TRBD2. Unmatched junction bases numbered 8, after V lost 4 bases and J lost 1 base. The CDR3 is made up of 16 amino acids. CDR1 and CDR2 from the germline V gene are LGHNA and YSLEER. CDR3 DNA: TGCGCCAGCAGCCGGACCACCACTAGCGGCACAGATACGCAGTATTTT. As protein: CASSRTTTSGTDTQYF.

The V and J genes are TRBV6-5 and TRBJ2-2, with 9 bases identical to TRBD2. J gave up 6 bases and V 6 bases, and 8 bases lay outside the gene matches. Germline V gene sequence: CDR1 MNHEY, CDR2 SVGAGI. The CDR3 totals 15 residues. The CDR3 reads CASRFTRGRAGELFF. CDR3 nucleotide sequence: TGTGCCAGCAGATTCACCCGCGGGAGGGCCGGGGAGCTGTTTTTT.

The chain is built from TRBV6-5 and TRBJ2-7, with 14 bases lining up with TRBD2. The germline gives CDR1 MNHEY, CDR2 SVGAGI. CDR3 length: 15 residues. J lost 3 bases, V lost 6 bases, and 4 bases had no gene match. The DNA for the CDR3 is TGTGCCAGCAGCCCCGGACTAGCGGGGGGCTACGAGCAGTACTTC. It encodes CASSPGLAGGYEQYF.

The sample holds one count of this clone. The chain links TRBV14 to TRBJ2-3; unclear D gene. V lost 1 base, J lost 0 bases, and 11 bases lay in between. This CDR3 region has 16 residues. Germline V gives CDR1 SGHDN, CDR2 FVKESK. The CDR3 region has the DNA TGTGCCAGCAGCCAAGCAGCATTGGCTAGCACAGATACGCAGTATTTT. Translated, it gives CASSQAALASTDTQYF. Looking up the rest from reference TRBV14 and TRBJ2-3 gives the full variable domain: EAGVTQFPSHSVIEKGQTVTLRCDPISGHDNLYWYRRVMGKEIKFLLHFVKESKQDESGMPNNRFLAERTGGTYSTLKVQPAELEDSGVYFCASSQAALASTDTQYFGPGTRLTVL.

The J gene is TRBJ2-2, the V gene TRBV10-3; possibly TRBD2 for D (6 bases). CDR1 ENHRY and CDR2 SYGVKD come from the germline V gene. Trimming stripped 4 bases from V and 3 bases from J, with 9 bases between. The length of the CDR3 is 14 residues. The CDR3 region is CAISAQRDTGELFF. The CDR3 DNA sequence: TGTGCCATCAGTGCCCAGCGGGACACCGGGGAGCTGTTTTTT.

The chain combines TRBV2 with TRBJ1-3; D gene unclear. This CDR3 is built from 16 residues. Deletions cut 2 bases from V and 0 bases from J, with 11 bases between. The germline V gene encodes CDR1 SNHLY and CDR2 FYNNEI. CDR3 region: CASSEHSSTSGNTIYF. In DNA form, the CDR3 reads TGTGCCAGCAGTGAACACAGCTCCACCTCTGGAAACACCATATATTTT.

The rearrangement joins TRBV5-1 to TRBJ1-4; 7 bases are shared with TRBD1. The CDR3 extends over 15 amino acids. The J segment lost 4 bases and the V segment lost 5 bases, leaving 8 bases of the junction unmatched. CDR1 SGHRS and CDR2 YFSETQ come from the germline V gene. The CDR3 sequence is CASRSDRAFNEKLFF. As DNA, the CDR3 is TGCGCCAGCAGGAGTGACAGGGCGTTTAATGAAAAACTGTTTTTT.

This clone was seen a handful of times. The chain has TRBV4-3 and TRBJ1-2, with no clear D. The CDR3 has 14 amino acids. Germline V gene lookup returns CDR1 LGHNA and CDR2 YSLEER. V was trimmed by 4 bases and J by 0 bases, leaving 9 bases between them. Here the CDR3 reads CASSLETSNYGYTF. DNA for the CDR3: TGCGCCAGCAGCCTAGAGACCTCTAACTATGGCTACACCTTC.

In nucleotides, the CDR3 is TGTGCCAGCAGCCATTTTCGGGGGCGCGCGGGAGAACCTTACAATGAGCAGTTCTTC. It codes for CASSHFRGRAGEPYNEQFF. V is TRBV7-2 and J is TRBJ2-1; weak D call: TRBD2 (7 bases). V was trimmed by 5 bases and J by 4 bases, leaving 27 bases between them. CDR1 and CDR2 from the germline V gene are SGHTA and FQGNSA. This CDR3 region has 19 residues.

This clone was seen a few times. This sequence joins TRBV18 and TRBJ1-3, with D possibly TRBD1 on 6 matching bases. There are 17 residues in the CDR3. Trimming left V 3 bases short and J 0 bases short, with 15 bases between. Germline lookup yields CDR1 KGHSH and CDR2 LQKENI. The CDR3 loop is CASSPKLGQNSGNTIYF. The CDR3 bases are TGTGCCAGCTCACCGAAACTAGGACAGAACTCTGGAAACACCATATATTTT.

The rearrangement links TRBV7-9 to TRBJ2-1, with TRBD2 matching over 7 bases. Unmatched junction bases numbered 12, after V lost 0 bases and J lost 7 bases. The CDR3 sequence is 17 residues long. In germline, CDR1 is SEHNR, CDR2 FQNEAQ (reference sequence). CDR3 residues: CASSLASKAGLGNEQFF. CDR3 nucleotide sequence: TGTGCCAGCAGCTTAGCTTCTAAAGCGGGGCTGGGGAATGAGCAGTTCTTC. Using reference TRBV7-9 and TRBJ2-1 for the parts outside the CDR3, the full variable domain is DTGVSQNPRHKITKRGQNVTFRCDPISEHNRLYWYRQTLGQGPEFLTYFQNEAQLEKSRLLSDRFSAERPKGSFSTLEIQRTEQGDSAMYLCASSLASKAGLGNEQFFGPGTRLTVL.

This clone was recorded once. V usage is TRBV6-5 and J usage is TRBJ1-2; 7 bases are shared with TRBD1. The J segment lost 6 bases and the V segment lost 2 bases, leaving 6 bases of the junction unmatched. CDR3 length equals 14 residues. The germline V gene has CDR1 MNHEY and CDR2 SVGAGI. The CDR3 DNA sequence: TGTGCCAGCAGTTACGGGCAGGGGGGGAATGGCTACACCTTC. Protein product: CASSYGQGGNGYTF.

The J gene is TRBJ2-3, the V gene TRBV19; possibly TRBD1 or TRBD2 for D (5 bases each). Germline CDR1 LNHDA, CDR2 SQIVND (reference sequence). This CDR3 is 15 amino acids long. V lost 1 base to trimming and J lost 5 bases, with 13 bases between them. CDR3: CASSIVRGERDTQYF. DNA of the CDR3: TGTGCCAGTAGTATAGTTCGAGGGGAAAGAGATACGCAGTATTTT.

The chain couples TRBV19 to TRBJ1-5, with 10 bases matching TRBD1. The CDR3 covers 15 residues. Unmatched junction bases numbered 7, after V lost 6 bases and J lost 5 bases. Germline V CDR1 and CDR2: LNHDA, SQIVND (reference sequence). The CDR3 region is CASSLDRGPDQPQHF. The CDR3 DNA sequence: TGTGCCAGTAGCCTAGACAGGGGGCCGGATCAGCCCCAGCATTTT.

J is TRBJ2-7 and V is TRBV9; perhaps TRBD2 as D (6 bases). The CDR3 loop spans 15 amino acids. V lost 2 bases to trimming and J lost 3 bases, with 15 bases between them. Germline lookup yields CDR1 SGDLS and CDR2 YYNGEE. CDR3 DNA: TGTGCCAGCAGCGTCGCTGGGGACTCCTTCTACGAGCAGTACTTC. Protein sequence: CASSVAGDSFYEQYF.

The chain uses TRBV7-6 and TRBJ2-5, with TRBD2 as a possible D gene (5 bases). CDR1 and CDR2 (germline): SGHVS, FNYEAQ. This CDR3 is 14 amino acids long. Trimming removed 3 bases from V and 4 bases from J, with 12 bases in between. CDR3 region: CASSLRLAGETQYF. The CDR3 DNA is TGTGCCAGCAGCTTGAGGCTAGCAGGAGAGACCCAGTACTTC.

Comment on this clone: An end of the junction differs from the germline gene, which may be a read error. The rearrangement uses TRBV27 and TRBJ1-6; TRBD1 might be the D (6 bases). In germline, CDR1 is MNHEY, CDR2 SMNVEV (reference sequence). The CDR3 sequence is 20 residues long. CDR3 bases: TGTGCCAGCAGTGCGACAGGCCTTCAAGTTACCCTCTCCCATAATTCACCCCTCCACTTT. Its translation is CASSATGLQVTLSHNSPLHF.

The J gene is TRBJ2-1, the V gene TRBV7-2; D is possibly TRBD1 (6 bases). This CDR3 has 15 residues. Trimming cost V 3 bases and J 2 bases, with 11 bases left between them. Germline lookup yields CDR1 SGHTA and CDR2 FQGNSA. Here the CDR3 reads CASSFDRTTYNEQFF. The CDR3 DNA reads TGTGCCAGCAGCTTCGACAGGACAACCTACAATGAGCAGTTCTTC.